Below are 25 T cell receptor beta chains sequenced from a single sample in a study of CD8+CD57+ T cells in acquired aplastic anemia. Patients chosen for sequencing had shown CD8+CD57+ cell expansion by flow cytometry. Template material for TCR beta VDJ and CDR3 profiling consisted of genomic DNA. TCRdb independently ran MiXCR on the reads; one entry per CDR3 protein. This table has 260,000 or so distinct CDR3 sequences, approximately 79% appearing once. The sample was sorted CD4+, CD8+, or CD8+CD57+ T cells (not recorded which) from PBMCs. Receptor source: a human donor with aplastic anemia.

The CDR3 DNA sequence: TGCAGTGCTGGGCGCGCCGGGTCCGACAATTCACCCCTCCACTTT. Its translation: CSAGRAGSDNSPLHF. V is TRBV20-1 and J is TRBJ1-6; unclear D gene. The V and J ends lost 5 bases and 7 bases respectively, with 18 bases between them. The CDR3 extends over 15 amino acids. Germline values: CDR1 DFQATT, CDR2 SNEGSKA (reference sequence).

Comment on this clonotype: This CDR3 fails to terminate in the conserved phenylalanine or tryptophan, so it likely reflects a read error. The DNA is left out, because the CDR3 cannot be placed on it with certainty; the CDR3 is given as TCRdb lists it. This chain connects TRBV7-8 to TRBJ1-2. A total of 13 residues make up the CDR3, ends included. Germline loops: CDR1 SGHVS, CDR2 FQNEAQ. CDR3 region: CASSLAGGGDTKY.

This clonotype was observed once. DNA for the CDR3: TGTGCCAGCAGTGCGCAGAGGGGCACAGATACGCAGTATTTT. Its translation is CASSAQRGTDTQYF. The V call is TRBV6-1, the J call TRBJ2-3; D may be TRBD2 (5 bases). The CDR3 runs to 14 residues. Trimming cost V 4 bases and J 1 base, with 9 bases left between them. Germline CDR1 MNHNS, CDR2 SASEGT.

The genes are TRBV20-1 and TRBJ2-3; the match to TRBD2 covers 7 bases. The CDR3 extends over 14 amino acids. With V trimmed by 1 base and J by 2 bases, 3 bases remained unmatched. Germline V lookup: CDR1 DFQATT, CDR2 SNEGSKA (reference sequence). The CDR3 sequence: CSARGLADTDTQYF. CDR3 in DNA: TGCAGTGCTAGAGGGCTAGCGGACACAGATACGCAGTATTTT.

A word on this clonotype: Likely a read error: the CDR3 ends without its conserved phenylalanine or tryptophan. The DNA is left out, because the CDR3 cannot be placed on it with certainty; the CDR3 is given as TCRdb lists it. J is TRBJ1-2 and V is TRBV7-3. The CDR3 spans 13 residues, counting both ends. The germline V gene has CDR1 SGHTA and CDR2 FQGTGA. CDR3 sequence: CASSSSLTWGETQ.

This chain joins TRBV7-2 and TRBJ2-2, with 8 bases that match TRBD2. The CDR3 spans 14 residues. The germline CDR1 and CDR2 sequences are SGHTA and FQGNSA. V shed 7 bases and J 16 bases; nucleotides not matched to a gene: 17. The CDR3, as DNA: TGTGCCAGCACTATCCGAAGCGGGAGCGGGGATCCGTTTTTT. It translates to CASTIRSGSGDPFF.

The chain carries TRBV10-3 and TRBJ1-1; possible D gene TRBD1, 6 bases. Trimming shortened V by 4 bases and J by 5 bases, and 17 bases separated the two germline ends. The CDR3 totals 15 residues. CDR1 and CDR2 (germline): ENHRY, SYGVKD. CDR3 sequence: CAISASTGWGTEAFF. As DNA, the CDR3 is TGTGCCATCAGTGCGTCAACAGGGTGGGGGACTGAAGCTTTCTTT.

The chain has TRBV7-9 and TRBJ2-6; D ambiguous. The CDR3 runs to 16 residues. V lost 5 bases to trimming and J lost 14 bases, with 25 bases between them. The germline V gene has CDR1 SEHNR and CDR2 FQNEAQ (reference sequence). For the CDR3, the DNA is TGTGCCAGCAGCCACCCCGTGATGGACGGGCAGTACTTCCTGACTTTC. This encodes CASSHPVMDGQYFLTF.

This chain links TRBV7-9 with TRBJ2-3; possible D gene TRBD1, 5 bases. Germline-derived CDR1 and CDR2 are SEHNR and FQNEAQ (reference sequence). Trimming removed 11 bases from V and 2 bases from J, with 8 bases in between. The CDR3 is 11 residues long. The CDR3 loop is CADSSTDTQYF. The CDR3, as DNA: TGTGCCGACAGCTCCACAGATACGCAGTATTTT. Full variable domain (outside the CDR3, taken from reference TRBV7-9 and TRBJ2-3): DTGVSQNPRHKITKRGQNVTFRCDPISEHNRLYWYRQTLGQGPEFLTYFQNEAQLEKSRLLSDRFSAERPKGSFSTLEIQRTEQGDSAMYLCADSSTDTQYFGPGTRLTVL.

The CDR3 region is CASSIPNGGGEQFF. In DNA, the CDR3 is TGTGCCAGCAGCATACCTAACGGGGGAGGTGAGCAGTTCTTC. J is TRBJ2-1 and V is TRBV7-9, with a weak D call TRBD2 (6 bases). This CDR3 comprises 14 residues. Germline V gene lookup returns CDR1 SEHNR and CDR2 FQNEAQ (reference sequence). V lost 5 bases and J 9 bases, leaving 17 bases between the germline ends. The full variable domain, rest sourced from reference TRBV7-9 and TRBJ2-1, is DTGVSQNPRHKITKRGQNVTFRCDPISEHNRLYWYRQTLGQGPEFLTYFQNEAQLEKSRLLSDRFSAERPKGSFSTLEIQRTEQGDSAMYLCASSIPNGGGEQFFGPGTRLTVL.

The chain joins TRBV7-8 to TRBJ1-2; D call uncertain. Per germline, CDR1 SGHVS and CDR2 FQNEAQ. The V end was cut by 0 bases, the J end by 11 bases, with 22 bases between. The CDR3 runs 16 residues. The CDR3 DNA is TGTGCCAGCAGCTTAGCGGGAGGTCCCGATATACAGTATTACACCTTC. Residues: CASSLAGGPDIQYYTF.

This chain uses TRBV7-9 with TRBJ2-3; D gene uncertain. The V gene's germline CDR1 is SEHNR and CDR2 FQNEAQ (reference sequence). V was clipped by 4 bases and J by 0 bases, with 11 bases between them. This CDR3 has 15 residues. This CDR3 reads CASSSLTYSTDTQYF. The DNA of the CDR3 is TGTGCCAGCAGCTCCTTAACTTATAGCACAGATACGCAGTATTTT.

This clonotype was observed once. The chain joins TRBV24-1 to TRBJ1-2, with 8 bases identical to TRBD1. V lost 4 bases, J lost 4 bases, and 10 bases stayed unmatched. This CDR3 comprises 16 residues. Germline V CDR1 and CDR2: KGHDR, SFDVKD. CDR3 sequence (DNA): TGTGCCACCAGTGACAAGAAAACAGGGGGAAGCTATGGCTACACCTTC. Translation: CATSDKKTGGSYGYTF.

A remark on this clonotype: A read error may account for a junction end that differs from germline. J is TRBJ2-5 and V is TRBV7-9; D is perhaps TRBD2 (6 bases). This CDR3 contains 14 residues. Germline CDR1 and CDR2: SEHNR and FQNEAQ (reference sequence). The CDR3 sequence is CASSGVGRRSSEQF. The DNA for the CDR3 is TGTGCCAGCAGCGGGGTGGGGAGGCGCTCCTCCGAGCAGTTC.

DNA of the CDR3: TGTGCCAGCAGCTATACCATGGGCAGCGGGAGGGACGTG. Translation gives CASSYTMGSGRDV. The gene calls are TRBV7-9 and TRBJ2-7; 10 bases fit TRBD2. There are 13 residues in the CDR3. Germline lookup yields CDR1 SEHNR and CDR2 FQNEAQ (reference sequence).

With regard to this clonotype: The junction and the germline gene differ at one end; a read error may be behind it. The CDR3 nucleotides are TGTGCCAGCAGCTTACTTTGGGGGGACTATGGCTACACCTTT. Residues: CASSLLWGDYGYTF. This sequence joins TRBV7-2 and TRBJ2-3, with 7 bases fitting TRBD2. The CDR3 totals 14 residues. Germline V lookup: CDR1 SGHTA, CDR2 FQGNSA.

With regard to this clonotype: This CDR3 fails to terminate in the conserved phenylalanine or tryptophan, so it likely reflects a read error. The limits of the CDR3 on the DNA are not certain, so only TCRdb's listed CDR3 is given. The rearrangement links TRBV2 to TRBJ2-5. Germline CDR1 is SNHLY and CDR2 is FYNNEI. The CDR3 numbers 12 amino acids, ends counted. The CDR3 reads CASSAVRETHYY.

The rearrangement links TRBV24-1 to TRBJ2-1; the D gene is possibly TRBD1 (5 bases). The ends were cut back, 4 bases at V and 9 bases at J, with 18 bases in the middle. Germline-derived CDR1 and CDR2 are KGHDR and SFDVKD. This CDR3 spans 15 amino acids. The CDR3 region has the DNA TGTGCCACCAGTGACAAGAGAACAGGTTCTGGTGAGCAGTTCTTC. Translated: CATSDKRTGSGEQFF.

To note about this clonotype: No conserved phenylalanine or tryptophan ends this CDR3, so it is likely a read error. No DNA is shown, since the ends of the CDR3 on it are uncertain; the CDR3 is the one TCRdb lists. The V call is TRBV2, the J call TRBJ2-3; the table's D call, TRBD1, was not checked against the DNA. The CDR3 is 13 residues long, counting both termini. Looked up from germline, CDR1 is SNHLY and CDR2 is FYNNEI. The chain's CDR3 is CASGDGGTDPHYC.

The gene calls are TRBV7-9 and TRBJ2-1; D call uncertain. Per germline, CDR1 SEHNR and CDR2 FQNEAQ (reference sequence). Trimming removed 3 bases at V and 8 bases at J, with 20 bases between. This CDR3 spans 16 amino acids. The CDR3 region has the DNA TGTGCCAGCAGCTTTCAGAGAAACGGGCTCGTAGATGAGCAGTTCTTC. Translated, it gives CASSFQRNGLVDEQFF.

Comment on this clonotype: The junction shows a germline mismatch at one end, possibly a read error. The CDR3 sequence is CASSSGTVYHF. CDR3 nucleotide sequence: TGTGCCAGCAGCTCCGGGACCGTTTATCACTTC. This rearrangement joins TRBV7-9 to TRBJ1-2; D possibly corresponds to TRBD1 (5 bases). There are 11 residues in the CDR3. From germline, CDR1 is SEHNR and CDR2 FQNEAQ (reference sequence).

In regard to this clonotype: A read error is likely, as this CDR3 ends without the conserved phenylalanine or tryptophan. Because the CDR3's place on the DNA is in doubt, the DNA is left out and the CDR3 is given as listed by TCRdb. The chain carries TRBV7-8 and TRBJ2-7. Germline V gives CDR1 SGHVS, CDR2 FQNEAQ. The CDR3 comprises 13 residues, both ends counted. CDR3: CASSLHPDDTPYS.

This clonotype was found once. The gene calls are TRBV9 and TRBJ1-2; D uncertain. Germline CDR1 reads SGDLS; CDR2 reads YYNGEE. The CDR3 spans 15 residues. V lost 4 bases, J lost 7 bases, and 20 bases lay in between. The CDR3 here is CASSLRLGGRTGYTF. The CDR3 region has the DNA TGTGCCAGCAGCTTGAGACTGGGCGGCCGCACTGGCTACACCTTC.

Only a few counts were recorded for this clonotype. V gene TRBV11-1 combines with J gene TRBJ1-1; no clear D. The CDR3 loop spans 15 amino acids. Trimming took off 0 bases at V and 1 base at J, with 9 bases between the two ends. Germline-derived CDR1 and CDR2 are SGHAT and FQDESV (reference sequence). The DNA for the CDR3 is TGTGCCAGCAGCTTAGCGGGTAGCTGGAACACTGAAGCTTTCTTT. The encoded protein is CASSLAGSWNTEAFF.

About this clonotype: Without the conserved terminal phenylalanine or tryptophan, this CDR3 likely stems from a read error. It is unclear where the CDR3 begins or ends on the DNA, so no DNA is shown, and the CDR3 is as TCRdb lists it. The V and J genes are TRBV7-9 and TRBJ2-3; the table's TRBD2 call for D was not verified on the DNA. The CDR3 extends over 13 residues, inclusive of both ends. Per germline, CDR1 SEHNR and CDR2 FQNEAQ (reference sequence). Here the CDR3 reads CASGGGGTVTSSI.